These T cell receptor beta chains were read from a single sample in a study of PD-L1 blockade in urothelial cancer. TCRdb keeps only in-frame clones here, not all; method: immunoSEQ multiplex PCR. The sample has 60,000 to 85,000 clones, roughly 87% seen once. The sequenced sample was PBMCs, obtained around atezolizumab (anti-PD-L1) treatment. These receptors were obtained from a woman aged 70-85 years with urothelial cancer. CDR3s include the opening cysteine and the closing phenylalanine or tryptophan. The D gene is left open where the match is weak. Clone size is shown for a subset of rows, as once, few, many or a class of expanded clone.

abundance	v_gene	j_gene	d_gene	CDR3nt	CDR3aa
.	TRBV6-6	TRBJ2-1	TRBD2	TGTGCCAGCAATCCGGGACTAGCTGGGGTGACTGAGCAGTTCTTC	CASNPGLAGVTEQFF
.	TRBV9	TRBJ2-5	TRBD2	TGTGCCAGCAGCGGACTAGCGGGGCACCAAGAGACCCAGTACTTC	CASSGLAGHQETQYF
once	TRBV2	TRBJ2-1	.	TGTGCCAGCAGGGCAGGGATCGAGCAGTTCTTC	CASRAGIEQFF
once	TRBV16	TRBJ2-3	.	TGTGCCAGCAGCCATCGCAGGGGCGCAGATACGCAGTATTTT	CASSHRRGADTQYF
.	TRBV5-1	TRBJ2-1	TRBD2	TGCGCCAGCAGCCCGGGGACTAGTGGCAATGAGCAGTTCTTC	CASSPGTSGNEQFF
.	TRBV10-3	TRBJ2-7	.	TGTGCCATCAGTGGAGGGGGTCACGAGCAGTACTTC	CAISGGGHEQYF
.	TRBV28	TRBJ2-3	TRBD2	TGTGCCAGCAGTCAGGGACTAGCTAGCACAGATACGCAGTATTTT	CASSQGLASTDTQYF
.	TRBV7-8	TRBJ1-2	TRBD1	TGTGCCAGCAGCATCGGGACAGCTAACTATGGCTACACCTTC	CASSIGTANYGYTF
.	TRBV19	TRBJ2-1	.	TGTGCCAGTAGTAGCTACTACAATGAGCAGTTCTTC	CASSSYYNEQFF
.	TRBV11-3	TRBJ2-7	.	TGTGCCAGCAGCTTAAGCGCAGGGGTCGAGCAGTACTTC	CASSLSAGVEQYF
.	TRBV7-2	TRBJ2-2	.	TGTGCCAGCAGCTTATACAGGAACACCGGGGAGCTGTTTTTT	CASSLYRNTGELFF
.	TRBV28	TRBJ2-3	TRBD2	TGTGCCAGCAGTTTAGGCGGGAGAAGCACAGATACGCAGTATTTT	CASSLGGRSTDTQYF
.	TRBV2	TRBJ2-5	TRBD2	TGTGCCAGCACCATAACCTGGCCGACTAGCGGGAGAGAGACCCAGTACTTC	CASTITWPTSGRETQYF
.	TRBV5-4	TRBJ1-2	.	TGTGCCAGCAGCCGGACAGTCCTCTATGGCTACACCTTC	CASSRTVLYGYTF
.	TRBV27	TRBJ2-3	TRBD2	TGTGCCAGCAGTTTGCTCAGCGGGAGTTTCACAGATACGCAGTATTTT	CASSLLSGSFTDTQYF
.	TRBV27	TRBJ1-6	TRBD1	TGTGCCAGCAGTAAACAGGGGGCGCGGTCACCCCTCCACTTT	CASSKQGARSPLHF
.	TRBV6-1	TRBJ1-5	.	TGTGCCAGCAGTGCACTTGGGAGGGACAATCAGCCCCAGCATTTT	CASSALGRDNQPQHF
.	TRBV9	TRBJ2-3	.	TGTGCCAGCAGCGGCCGGGAGAGGGGTAGCACAGATACGCAGTATTTT	CASSGRERGSTDTQYF
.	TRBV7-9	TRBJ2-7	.	TGTGCCAGCAGCTTAGACGGGACTGGGGACGAGCAGTACTTC	CASSLDGTGDEQYF
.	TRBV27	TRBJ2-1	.	TGTGCCAGCAAAGAAACCTTGCCCAGGGGTGAGCAGTTCTTC	CASKETLPRGEQFF
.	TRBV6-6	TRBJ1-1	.	TGTGCCAGCAGTTACAAGGGGGACACTGAAGCTTTCTTT	CASSYKGDTEAFF
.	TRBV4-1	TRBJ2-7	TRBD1	TGCGCCAGCAGCCAAGAGCGGACAGGGCCCGAGCAGTACTTC	CASSQERTGPEQYF
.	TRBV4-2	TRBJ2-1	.	TGTGCCAGCAGCCAAGACCCCCGAGACAATGAGCAGTTCTTC	CASSQDPRDNEQFF
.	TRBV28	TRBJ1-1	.	TGTGCCAGCAGCCCTAGTCTTTGGAAAACTGAAGCTTTCTTT	CASSPSLWKTEAFF
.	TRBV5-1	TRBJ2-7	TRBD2	TGCGCCAGCAGCTTGGGGACTAGCGGGAGTTCCCACGAGCAGTACTTC	CASSLGTSGSSHEQYF
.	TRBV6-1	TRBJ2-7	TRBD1	TGTGCCAGCAGTGACAGGGGGCGTAAGGAGCAGTACTTC	CASSDRGRKEQYF
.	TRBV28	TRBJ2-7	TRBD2	TGTGCCAGCAGTCACGCGGGGGGCGAGCAGTACTTC	CASSHAGGEQYF
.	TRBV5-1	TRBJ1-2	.	TGCGCCAGCAGCTTGACCCAGGCTACTGGCTATGGCTACACCTTC	CASSLTQATGYGYTF
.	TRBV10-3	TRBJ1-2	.	TGTGCCATCAGTCCCCTCGGCCCTTCTGTGGGACTAGACCTAAGGGGCTATGGCTACACCTTC	CAISPLGPSVGLDLRGYGYTF
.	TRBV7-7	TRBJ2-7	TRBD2	TGTGCCAGCAGCTTAGGTCTAGCGGGAACGGACGAGCAGTACTTC	CASSLGLAGTDEQYF
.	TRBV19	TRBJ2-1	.	TGTGCCAGTAGTATTAAAGCGAGGGCACTTGACAATGAGCAGTTCTTC	CASSIKARALDNEQFF
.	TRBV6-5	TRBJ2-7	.	TGTGCCAGCAGTACCGGGAATCTGTACGAGCAGTACTTC	CASSTGNLYEQYF
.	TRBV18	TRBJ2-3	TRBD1	TGTGCCAGCTCACAGGGGGCGACAGATACGCAGTATTTT	CASSQGATDTQYF
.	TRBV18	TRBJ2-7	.	TGTGCCAGCTCACCCGGATCGACAGGAACGGTGTACTTC	CASSPGSTGTVYF
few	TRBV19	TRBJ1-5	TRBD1	TGTGCCAGTAGTATAGGGACAGGTGGTTGGCCCCAGCATTTT	CASSIGTGGWPQHF
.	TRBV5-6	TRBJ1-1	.	TGTGCCAGCAGCTTTAGTACAGGGATGACTGAAGCTTTCTTT	CASSFSTGMTEAFF
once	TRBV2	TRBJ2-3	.	TGTGCCAGCAGTGAAGGCAGGACATTCGATACGCAGTATTTT	CASSEGRTFDTQYF
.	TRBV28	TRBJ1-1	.	TGTGCCAGCAGCTCTAGCCTGGGGAACACTGAAGCTTTCTTT	CASSSSLGNTEAFF
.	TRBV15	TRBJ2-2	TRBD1	TGTGCCACCAGCCTCGGACAGGGAATCGGTGGGGAGCTGTTTTTT	CATSLGQGIGGELFF
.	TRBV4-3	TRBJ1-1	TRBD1	TGCGCCAGCAGCCAAGGCCCCCTTGGACAGGGCCTCACTGAAGCTTTCTTT	CASSQGPLGQGLTEAFF
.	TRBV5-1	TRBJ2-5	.	TGCGCCAGCAGCTCCGCGGGACTGGCGGAGACCCAGTACTTC	CASSSAGLAETQYF
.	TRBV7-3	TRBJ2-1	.	TGTGCCAGCAGCTTAACTGCGGCCTACAATGAGCAGTTCTTC	CASSLTAAYNEQFF
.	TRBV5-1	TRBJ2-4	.	TGCGCCAGCAGCTTTCGAGGAGGTCTCCAAAACATTCAGTACTTC	CASSFRGGLQNIQYF
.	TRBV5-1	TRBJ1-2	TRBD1	TGCGCCAGCAGCGCCGGGACAGGGGAGCGCTACACCTTC	CASSAGTGERYTF
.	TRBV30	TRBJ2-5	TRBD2	TGTGCCTGGGGACTAGCCGAGACCCAGTACTTC	CAWGLAETQYF
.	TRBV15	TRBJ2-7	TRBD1	TGTGCCACCAGCAGCAGGGGGCGAGAGTACGAGCAGTACTTC	CATSSRGREYEQYF
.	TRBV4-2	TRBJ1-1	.	TGTGCCAGCAGCCACCCGGAGGGTTTGAACACTGAAGCTTTCTTT	CASSHPEGLNTEAFF
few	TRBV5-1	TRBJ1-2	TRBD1	TGCGCCAGCAGCTTTGCCGGGACAGGGGGCTATGGCTACACCTTC	CASSFAGTGGYGYTF
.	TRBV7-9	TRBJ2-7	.	TGTGCCAGCAGCTTAGTGAGCGGAGCTCACTACGAGCAGTACTTC	CASSLVSGAHYEQYF
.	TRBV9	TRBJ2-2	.	TGTGCCAGCAGCGTAGAGTGGGCCCCCAGCGGGGAGCTGTTTTTT	CASSVEWAPSGELFF
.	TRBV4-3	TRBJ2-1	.	TGCGCCAGCAGCCTCGTCGTACTCGGTGAGCAGTTCTTC	CASSLVVLGEQFF
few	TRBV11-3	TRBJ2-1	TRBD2	TGTGCCAGCAGCCGAGGATCTAGCGGGGATTACAATGAGCAGTTCTTC	CASSRGSSGDYNEQFF
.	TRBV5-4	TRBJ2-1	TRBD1	TGTGCCAGCAGCGGACAGGAGCACTACAATGAGCAGTTCTTC	CASSGQEHYNEQFF
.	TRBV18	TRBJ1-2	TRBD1	TGTGCCAGCTCACCCGGGACAGATCTGTATGGCTACACCTTC	CASSPGTDLYGYTF
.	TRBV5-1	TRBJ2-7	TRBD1	TGCGCCAGCAGCTTTGATTTCGGGACAGCCGGCTACGAGCAGTACTTC	CASSFDFGTAGYEQYF
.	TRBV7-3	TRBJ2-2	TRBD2	TGTGCCAGCAGGCAAGGACTAGGGGCAGCGAACACCGGGGAGCTGTTTTTT	CASRQGLGAANTGELFF